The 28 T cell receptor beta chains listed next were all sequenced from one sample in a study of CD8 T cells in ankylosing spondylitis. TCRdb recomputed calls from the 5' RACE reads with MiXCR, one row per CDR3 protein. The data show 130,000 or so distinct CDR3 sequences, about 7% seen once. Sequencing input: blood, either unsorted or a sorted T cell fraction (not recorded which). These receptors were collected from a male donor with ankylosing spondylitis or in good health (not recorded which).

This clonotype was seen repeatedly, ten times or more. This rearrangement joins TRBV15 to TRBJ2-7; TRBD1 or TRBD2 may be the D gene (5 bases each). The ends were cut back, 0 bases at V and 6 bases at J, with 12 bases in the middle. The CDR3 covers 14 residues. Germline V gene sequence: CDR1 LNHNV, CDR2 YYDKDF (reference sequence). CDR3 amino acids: CATSREGVVGEQYF. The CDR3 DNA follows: TGTGCCACCAGCAGAGAGGGGGTGGTGGGCGAGCAGTACTTC.

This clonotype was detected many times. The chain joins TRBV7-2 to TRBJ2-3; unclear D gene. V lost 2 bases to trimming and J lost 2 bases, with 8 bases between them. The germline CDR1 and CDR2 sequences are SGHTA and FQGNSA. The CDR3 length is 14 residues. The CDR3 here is CASSLLYYTDTQYF. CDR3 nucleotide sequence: TGTGCCAGCAGCTTACTTTATTACACAGATACGCAGTATTTT.

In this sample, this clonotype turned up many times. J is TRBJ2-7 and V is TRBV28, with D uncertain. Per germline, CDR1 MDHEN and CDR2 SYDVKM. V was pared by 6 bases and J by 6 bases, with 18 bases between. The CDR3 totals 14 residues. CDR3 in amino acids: CASRGPLLLGEQYF. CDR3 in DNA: TGTGCCAGCAGGGGCCCACTACTCCTCGGCGAGCAGTACTTC.

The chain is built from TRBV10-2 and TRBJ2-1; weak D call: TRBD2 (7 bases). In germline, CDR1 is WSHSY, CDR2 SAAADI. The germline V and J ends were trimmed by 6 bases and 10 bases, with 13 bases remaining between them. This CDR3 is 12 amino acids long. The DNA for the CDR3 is TGCGCCAGCAGACCTAGCGGACAGGAGCAGTTCTTC. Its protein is CASRPSGQEQFF.

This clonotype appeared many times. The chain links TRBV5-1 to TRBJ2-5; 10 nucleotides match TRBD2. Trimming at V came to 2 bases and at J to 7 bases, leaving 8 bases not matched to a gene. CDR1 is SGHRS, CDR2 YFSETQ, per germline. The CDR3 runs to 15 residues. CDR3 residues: CASSFTSGTVATQYF. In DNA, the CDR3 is TGCGCCAGCAGCTTTACTAGCGGGACGGTGGCGACCCAGTACTTC.

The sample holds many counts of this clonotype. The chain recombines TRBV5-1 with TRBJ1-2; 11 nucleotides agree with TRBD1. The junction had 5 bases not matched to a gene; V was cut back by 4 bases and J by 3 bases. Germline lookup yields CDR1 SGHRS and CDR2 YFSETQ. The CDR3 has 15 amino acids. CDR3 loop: CASSDSGQGDYGYTF. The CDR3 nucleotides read TGCGCCAGCAGCGACTCGGGACAGGGGGACTATGGCTACACCTTC. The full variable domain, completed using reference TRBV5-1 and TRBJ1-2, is KAGVTQTPRYLIKTRGQQVTLSCSPISGHRSVSWYQQTPGQGLQFLFEYFSETQRNKGNFPGRFSGRQFSNSRSEMNVSTLELGDSALYLCASSDSGQGDYGYTFGSGTRLTVV.

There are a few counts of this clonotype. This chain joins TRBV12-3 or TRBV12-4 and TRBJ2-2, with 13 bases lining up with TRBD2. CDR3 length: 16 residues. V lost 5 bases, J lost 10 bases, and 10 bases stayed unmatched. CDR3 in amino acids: CASSPAGTSGIAELFF. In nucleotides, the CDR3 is TGTGCCAGCAGTCCCGCCGGGACTAGCGGGATTGCGGAGCTGTTTTTT.

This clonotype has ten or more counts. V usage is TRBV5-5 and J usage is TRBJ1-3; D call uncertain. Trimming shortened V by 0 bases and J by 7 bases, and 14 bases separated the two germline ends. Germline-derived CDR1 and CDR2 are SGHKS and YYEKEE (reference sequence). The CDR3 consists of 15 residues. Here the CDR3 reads CASSLVLKKRNTIYF. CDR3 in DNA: TGTGCCAGCAGCTTGGTGCTGAAGAAGCGTAACACCATATATTTT.

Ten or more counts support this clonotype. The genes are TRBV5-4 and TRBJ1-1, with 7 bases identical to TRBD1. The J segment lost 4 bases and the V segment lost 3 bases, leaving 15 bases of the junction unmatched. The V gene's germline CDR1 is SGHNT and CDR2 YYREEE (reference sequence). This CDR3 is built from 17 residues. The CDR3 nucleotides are TGTGCCAGCAGCTATCAGGGGGGAGTTAAAGGGGGCACTGAAGCTTTCTTT. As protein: CASSYQGGVKGGTEAFF.

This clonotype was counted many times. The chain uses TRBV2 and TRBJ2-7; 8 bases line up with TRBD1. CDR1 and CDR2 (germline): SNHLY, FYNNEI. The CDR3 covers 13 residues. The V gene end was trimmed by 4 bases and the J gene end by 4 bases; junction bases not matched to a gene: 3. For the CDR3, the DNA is TGTGCCAGCAGTGGCCAGGGGGCTTACGAGCAGTACTTC. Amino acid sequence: CASSGQGAYEQYF.

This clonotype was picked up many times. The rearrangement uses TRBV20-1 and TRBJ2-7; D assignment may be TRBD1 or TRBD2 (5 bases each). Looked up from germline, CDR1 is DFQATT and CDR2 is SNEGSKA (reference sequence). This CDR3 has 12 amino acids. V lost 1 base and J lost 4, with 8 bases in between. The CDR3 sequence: CSARVGGYEQYF. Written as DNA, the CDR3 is TGCAGTGCTAGAGTTGGGGGTTACGAGCAGTACTTC.

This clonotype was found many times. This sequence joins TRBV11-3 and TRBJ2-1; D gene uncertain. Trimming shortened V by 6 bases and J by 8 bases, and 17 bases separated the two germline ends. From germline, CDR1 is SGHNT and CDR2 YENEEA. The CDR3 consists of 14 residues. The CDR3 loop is CASSLGPKFDEQFF. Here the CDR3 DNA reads TGTGCCAGCAGTCTAGGGCCCAAGTTCGATGAGCAGTTCTTC.

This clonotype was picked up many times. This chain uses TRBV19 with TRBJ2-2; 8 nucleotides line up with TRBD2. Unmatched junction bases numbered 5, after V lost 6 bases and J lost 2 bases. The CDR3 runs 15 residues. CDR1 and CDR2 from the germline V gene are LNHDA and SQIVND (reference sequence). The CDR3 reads CASRKRGRNTGELFF. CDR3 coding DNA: TGTGCCAGTAGGAAGCGGGGGCGCAACACCGGGGAGCTGTTTTTT.

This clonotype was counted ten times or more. The CDR3 spells CASSLLEDPETQYF. The DNA for the CDR3 is TGTGCCAGCAGCCTCCTCGAAGACCCAGAGACCCAGTACTTC. The rearrangement uses TRBV3-1 and TRBJ2-5; no reliable D call. The V gene's germline CDR1 is LGHDT and CDR2 YNNKEL (reference sequence). The CDR3 spans 14 residues. The V end lost 4 bases, the J end lost 4 bases, and 13 bases lay between the germline ends.

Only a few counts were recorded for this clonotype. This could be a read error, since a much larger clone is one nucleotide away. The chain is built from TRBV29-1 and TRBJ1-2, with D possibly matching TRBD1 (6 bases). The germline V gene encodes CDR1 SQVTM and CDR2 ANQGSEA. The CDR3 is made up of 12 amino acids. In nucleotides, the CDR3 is TGCAGCGTCGAAGTGGCAGGGGAAGGCTACCCCTTC. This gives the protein CSVEVAGEGYPF.

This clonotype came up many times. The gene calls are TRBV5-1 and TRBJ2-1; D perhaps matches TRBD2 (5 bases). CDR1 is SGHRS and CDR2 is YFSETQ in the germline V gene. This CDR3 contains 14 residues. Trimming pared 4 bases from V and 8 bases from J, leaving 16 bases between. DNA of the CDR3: TGCGCCAGCAGCGTAGATTATAGTAGCGATGAGCAGTTCTTC. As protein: CASSVDYSSDEQFF.

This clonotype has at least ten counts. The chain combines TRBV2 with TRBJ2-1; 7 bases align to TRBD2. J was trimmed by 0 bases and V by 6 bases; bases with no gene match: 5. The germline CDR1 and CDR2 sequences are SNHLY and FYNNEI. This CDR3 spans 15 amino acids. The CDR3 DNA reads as TGTGCCAGCAGGGATAGCGGGTTCTCCTACAATGAGCAGTTCTTC. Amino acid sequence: CASRDSGFSYNEQFF.

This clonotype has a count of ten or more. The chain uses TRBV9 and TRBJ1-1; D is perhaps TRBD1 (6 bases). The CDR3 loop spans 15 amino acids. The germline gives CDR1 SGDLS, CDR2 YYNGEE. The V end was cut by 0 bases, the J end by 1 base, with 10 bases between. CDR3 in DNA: TGTGCCAGCAGCGTAGATACAGGGCGGAACACTGAAGCTTTCTTT. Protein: CASSVDTGRNTEAFF.

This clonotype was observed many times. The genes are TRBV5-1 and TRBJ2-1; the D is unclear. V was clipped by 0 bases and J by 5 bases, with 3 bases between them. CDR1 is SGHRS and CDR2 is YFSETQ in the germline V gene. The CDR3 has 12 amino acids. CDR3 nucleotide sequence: TGCGCCAGCAGCTTGGGGGACAATGAGCAGTTCTTC. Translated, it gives CASSLGDNEQFF.

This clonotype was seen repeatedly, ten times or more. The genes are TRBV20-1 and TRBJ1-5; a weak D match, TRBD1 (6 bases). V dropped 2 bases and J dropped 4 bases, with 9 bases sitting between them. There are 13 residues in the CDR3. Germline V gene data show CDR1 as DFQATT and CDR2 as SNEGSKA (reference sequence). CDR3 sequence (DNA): TGCAGTGCTAGATGGGGGGCAAATCAGCCCCAGCATTTT. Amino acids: CSARWGANQPQHF.

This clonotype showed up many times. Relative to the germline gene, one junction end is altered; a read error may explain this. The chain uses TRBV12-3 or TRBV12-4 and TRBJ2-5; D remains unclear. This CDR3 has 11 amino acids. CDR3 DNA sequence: TGCGCCAGCAGCTTCGGGGAGACCCAGTACTTC. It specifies CASSFGETQYF.

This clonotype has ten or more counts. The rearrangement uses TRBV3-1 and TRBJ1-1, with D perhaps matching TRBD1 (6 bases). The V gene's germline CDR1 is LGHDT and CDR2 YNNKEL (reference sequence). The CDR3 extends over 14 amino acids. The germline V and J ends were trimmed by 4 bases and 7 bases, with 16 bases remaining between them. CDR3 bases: TGTGCCAGCAGCCTCGAATTAACAGGGCTTGAAGCTTTCTTT. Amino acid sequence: CASSLELTGLEAFF.

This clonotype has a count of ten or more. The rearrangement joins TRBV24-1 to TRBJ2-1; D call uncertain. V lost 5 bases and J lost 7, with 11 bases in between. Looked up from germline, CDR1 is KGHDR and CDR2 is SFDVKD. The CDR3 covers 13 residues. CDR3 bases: TGTGCCACCAGTGCCGATTTTGGGAATGAGCAGTTCTTC. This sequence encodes CATSADFGNEQFF.

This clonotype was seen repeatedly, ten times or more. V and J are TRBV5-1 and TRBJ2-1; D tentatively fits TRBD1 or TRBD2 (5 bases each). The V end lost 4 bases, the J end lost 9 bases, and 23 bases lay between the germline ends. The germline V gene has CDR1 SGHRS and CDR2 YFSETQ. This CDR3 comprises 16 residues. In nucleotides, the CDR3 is TGCGCCAGCAGCCCTGGGGCTAGCTCCAGGAACGGTGAGCAGTTCTTC. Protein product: CASSPGASSRNGEQFF.

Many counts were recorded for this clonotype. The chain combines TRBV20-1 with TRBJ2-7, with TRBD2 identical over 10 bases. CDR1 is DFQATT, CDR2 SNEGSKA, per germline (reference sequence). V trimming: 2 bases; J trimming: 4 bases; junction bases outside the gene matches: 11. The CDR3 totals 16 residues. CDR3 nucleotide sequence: TGCAGTGCTAGACCCCTCGCTAGCGGGAGTATGTACGAGCAGTACTTC. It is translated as CSARPLASGSMYEQYF.

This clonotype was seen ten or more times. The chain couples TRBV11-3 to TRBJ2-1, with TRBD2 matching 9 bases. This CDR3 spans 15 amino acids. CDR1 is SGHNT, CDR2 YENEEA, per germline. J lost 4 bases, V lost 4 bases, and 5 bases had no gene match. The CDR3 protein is CASSSSSGEYNEQFF. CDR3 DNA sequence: TGTGCCAGCAGCTCATCTAGCGGGGAGTACAATGAGCAGTTCTTC.

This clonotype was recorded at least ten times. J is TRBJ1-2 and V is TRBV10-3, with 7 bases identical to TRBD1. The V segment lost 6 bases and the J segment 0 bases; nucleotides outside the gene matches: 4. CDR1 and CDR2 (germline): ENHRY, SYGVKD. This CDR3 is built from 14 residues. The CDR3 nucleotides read TGTGCCATCAGAGGGGACAGTCCTAACTATGGCTACACCTTC. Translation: CAIRGDSPNYGYTF.

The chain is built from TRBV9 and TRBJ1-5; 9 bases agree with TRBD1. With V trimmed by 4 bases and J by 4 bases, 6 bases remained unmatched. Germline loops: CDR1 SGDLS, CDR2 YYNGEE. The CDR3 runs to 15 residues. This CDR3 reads CASSPRTGENQPQHF. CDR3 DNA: TGTGCCAGCAGCCCCCGGACAGGGGAGAATCAGCCCCAGCATTTT.